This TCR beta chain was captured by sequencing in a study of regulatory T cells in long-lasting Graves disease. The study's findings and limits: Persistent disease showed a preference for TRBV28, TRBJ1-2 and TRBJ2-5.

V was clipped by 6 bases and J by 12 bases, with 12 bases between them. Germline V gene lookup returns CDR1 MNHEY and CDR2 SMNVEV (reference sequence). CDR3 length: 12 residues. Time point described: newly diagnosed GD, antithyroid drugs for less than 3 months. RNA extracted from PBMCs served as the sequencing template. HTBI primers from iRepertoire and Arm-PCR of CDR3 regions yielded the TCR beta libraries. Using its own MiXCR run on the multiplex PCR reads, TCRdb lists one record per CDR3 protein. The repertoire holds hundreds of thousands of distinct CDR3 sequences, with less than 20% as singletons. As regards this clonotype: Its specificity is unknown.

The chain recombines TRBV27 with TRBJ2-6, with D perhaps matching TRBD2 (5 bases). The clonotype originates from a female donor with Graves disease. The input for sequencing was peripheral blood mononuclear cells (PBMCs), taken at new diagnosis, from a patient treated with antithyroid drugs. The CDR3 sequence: CASSFPEGVLTF. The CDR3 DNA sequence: TGTGCCAGCAGCTTCCCAGAGGGCGTCCTGACTTTC.